The entry below gives a single T cell receptor beta chain sequence along with its context. Its antigen is not identified. This specimen belongs to a study of OX40 agonist ivuxolimab in advanced cancers. Study-level information: Ivuxolimab, an antibody that agonizes OX40 (CD134), was administered to the patients. Whole-study findings and limits: Antigen specificity remained undetermined for the expanded peripheral T cells. The CD4+ and CD8+ T cells in the blood had expanded clonally by week 6 at 0.1 to 3.0 mg/kg.

The assay was immunoSEQ multiplex PCR, and TCRdb's table has in-frame clones only and misses some. The sample lists about 76,000 clones; around 82% were seen once. Germline V CDR1 and CDR2: LNHDA, SQIVND (reference sequence). The CDR3 runs to 15 residues. The V end lost 0 bases, the J end lost 2 bases, and 5 bases lay between the germline ends. V is TRBV19 and J is TRBJ1-6; D gene ambiguous. This sequence originates from an adult with an advanced solid tumor such as melanoma, head and neck, liver or kidney cancer. The sample in question was CD4+ or CD8+ T cells sorted from blood, obtained in a trial of the OX40 agonist ivuxolimab. The CDR3 here is CASSIDMTYNSPLHF. The DNA of the CDR3 is TGTGCCAGTAGTATAGATATGACCTATAATTCACCCCTCCACTTT.